This TCR beta chain was sequenced in a study of early T cells in non-severe SARS-CoV-2 infection. At the level of the study: Sequencing input comprised bulk RNA from unsorted whole blood; chain pairing was not available. Study results and caveats: In VDJdb matching, anti-spike CD8 responses were favored while private and CD4 specificities went missing.

Attachment of unique molecular identifiers was made to individual cDNA molecules. TCRdb ran MiXCR on the 5' RACE reads and lists one entry per CDR3 protein. The sample holds fewer than 30,000 distinct CDR3 sequences; under 10% are singletons and the top ten take roughly 13%. A remark on this clonotype: Its antigen is undetermined.

Germline V gene data show CDR1 as SGHVS and CDR2 as FNYEAQ. This CDR3 has 13 amino acids. The V end lost 2 bases, the J end lost 5 bases, and 9 bases lay between the germline ends. The TCR originated in an adult who was a healthcare worker with PCR-confirmed SARS-CoV-2 infection or an uninfected control (not recorded which). The chain combines TRBV7-6 with TRBJ1-1; D remains ambiguous. The sequenced material came from whole blood. CDR3 in DNA: TGTGCCAGCAGCTTAAACCAGCGGACTGAAGCTTTCTTT. Protein: CASSLNQRTEAFF.